This T cell receptor (beta chain) was profiled in a study of shared clonotypes between healthy human individuals. Germline loops: CDR1 ENHRY, CDR2 SYGVKD. The CDR3 runs to 15 residues. V dropped 6 bases and J dropped 2; count of bases not matched to a gene: 7. Sequencing was performed with immunoSEQ multiplex PCR; in TCRdb, only in-frame clones are kept and a portion is missing. This sample has some 1 million clones; approximately 68% occur once, and the top ten carry about 1.5%. Sequenced: memory CD4+ T cells sorted from blood. Sample subset: CD45RA-negative fraction. This clonotype was sampled from a man between 18 and 29 years old in good health. The chain is built from TRBV10-3 and TRBJ1-2, with 9 bases lining up with TRBD1. CDR3 in DNA: TGTGCCATCAGCCATCCTACAGGGGGCAACTATGGCTACACCTTC. Residues: CAISHPTGGNYGYTF.